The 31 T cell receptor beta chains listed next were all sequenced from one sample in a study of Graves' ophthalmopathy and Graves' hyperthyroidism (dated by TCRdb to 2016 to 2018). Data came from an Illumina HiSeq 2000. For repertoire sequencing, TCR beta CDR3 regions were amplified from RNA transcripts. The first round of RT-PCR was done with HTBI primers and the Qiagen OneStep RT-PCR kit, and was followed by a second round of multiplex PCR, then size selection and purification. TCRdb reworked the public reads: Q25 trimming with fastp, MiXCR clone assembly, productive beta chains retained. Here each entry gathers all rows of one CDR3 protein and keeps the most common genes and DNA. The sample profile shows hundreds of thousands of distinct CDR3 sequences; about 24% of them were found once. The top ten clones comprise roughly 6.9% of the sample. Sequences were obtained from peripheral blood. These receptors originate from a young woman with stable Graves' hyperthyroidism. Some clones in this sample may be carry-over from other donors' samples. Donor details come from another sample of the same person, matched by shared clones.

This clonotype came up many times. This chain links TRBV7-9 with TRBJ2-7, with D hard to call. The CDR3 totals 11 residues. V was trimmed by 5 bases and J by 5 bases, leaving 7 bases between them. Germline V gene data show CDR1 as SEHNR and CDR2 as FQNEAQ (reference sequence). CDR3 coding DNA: TGTGCCAGCAGCACCATCGACGAGCAGTACTTC. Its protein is CASSTIDEQYF.

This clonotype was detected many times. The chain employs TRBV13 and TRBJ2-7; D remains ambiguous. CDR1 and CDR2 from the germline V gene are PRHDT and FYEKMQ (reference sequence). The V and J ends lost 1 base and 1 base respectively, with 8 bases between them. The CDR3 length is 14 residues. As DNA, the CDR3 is TGTGCCAGCAGCTTAGAGGCCAGTTCCTACGAGCAGTACTTC. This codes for CASSLEASSYEQYF.

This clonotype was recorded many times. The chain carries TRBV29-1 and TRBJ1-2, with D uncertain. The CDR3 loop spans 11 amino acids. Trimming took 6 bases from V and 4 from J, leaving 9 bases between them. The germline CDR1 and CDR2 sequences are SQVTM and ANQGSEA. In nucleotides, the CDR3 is TGCAGCGTCGCAGAGGTCTATGGCTACACCTTC. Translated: CSVAEVYGYTF.

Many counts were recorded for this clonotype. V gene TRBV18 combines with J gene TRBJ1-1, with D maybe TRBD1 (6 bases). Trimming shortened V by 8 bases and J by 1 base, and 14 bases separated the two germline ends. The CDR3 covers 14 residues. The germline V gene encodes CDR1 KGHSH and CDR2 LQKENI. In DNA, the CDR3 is TGTGCCAGCAGCCCCCGGGGGGCGAACACTGAAGCTTTCTTT. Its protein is CASSPRGANTEAFF.

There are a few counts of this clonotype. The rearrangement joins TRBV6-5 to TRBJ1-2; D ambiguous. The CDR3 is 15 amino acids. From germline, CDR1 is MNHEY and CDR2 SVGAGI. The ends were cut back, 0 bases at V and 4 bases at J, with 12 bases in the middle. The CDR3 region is CASSYSSSQLYGYTF. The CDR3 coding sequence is TGTGCCAGCAGTTACTCGAGTAGTCAGCTCTATGGCTACACCTTC.

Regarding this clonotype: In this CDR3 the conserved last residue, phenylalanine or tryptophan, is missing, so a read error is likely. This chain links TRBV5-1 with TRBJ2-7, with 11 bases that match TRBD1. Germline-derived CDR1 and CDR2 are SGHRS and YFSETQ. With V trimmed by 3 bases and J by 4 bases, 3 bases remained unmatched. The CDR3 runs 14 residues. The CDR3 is CASSSDRGPYEQYL. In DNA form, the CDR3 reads TGCGCCAGCAGCTCGGACAGGGGGCCGTACGAGCAGTACCTC.

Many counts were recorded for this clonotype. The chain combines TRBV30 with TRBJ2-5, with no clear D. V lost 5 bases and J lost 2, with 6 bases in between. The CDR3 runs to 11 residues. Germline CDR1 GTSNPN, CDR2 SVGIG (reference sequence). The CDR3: CAWVGQETQYF. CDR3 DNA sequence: TGTGCCTGGGTGGGGCAAGAGACCCAGTACTTC.

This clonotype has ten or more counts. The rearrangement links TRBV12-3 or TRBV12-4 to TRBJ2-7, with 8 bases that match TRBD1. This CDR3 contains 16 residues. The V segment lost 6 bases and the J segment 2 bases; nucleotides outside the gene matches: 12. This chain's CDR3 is CASSSSDRGNTYEQYF. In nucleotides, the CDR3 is TGTGCCAGCAGCTCTAGTGACAGGGGTAACACCTACGAGCAGTACTTC.

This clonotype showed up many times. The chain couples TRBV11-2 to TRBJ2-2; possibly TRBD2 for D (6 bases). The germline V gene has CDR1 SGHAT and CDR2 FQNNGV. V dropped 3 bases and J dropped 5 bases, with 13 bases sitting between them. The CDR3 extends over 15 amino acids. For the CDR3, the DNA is TGTGCCAGCAGCTTCTTGCGGGGCGGTACCGGGGAGCTGTTTTTT. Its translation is CASSFLRGGTGELFF.

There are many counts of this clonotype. Here the CDR3 reads CASSQEGDNTEAFF. CDR3 sequence (DNA): TGCGCCAGCAGCCAAGAAGGAGACAACACTGAAGCTTTCTTT. This sequence joins TRBV4-1 and TRBJ1-1, with no clear D. Germline loops: CDR1 MGHRA, CDR2 YSYEKL. V was pared by 0 bases and J by 2 bases, with 7 bases between. The CDR3 extends over 14 amino acids.

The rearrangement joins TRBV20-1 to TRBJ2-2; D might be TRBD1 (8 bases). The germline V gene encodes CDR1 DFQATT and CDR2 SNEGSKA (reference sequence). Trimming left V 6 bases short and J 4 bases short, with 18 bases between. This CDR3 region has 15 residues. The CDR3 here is CSAYQTGEGTGELFF. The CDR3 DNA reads TGCAGTGCATACCAGACAGGGGAGGGCACCGGGGAGCTGTTTTTT.

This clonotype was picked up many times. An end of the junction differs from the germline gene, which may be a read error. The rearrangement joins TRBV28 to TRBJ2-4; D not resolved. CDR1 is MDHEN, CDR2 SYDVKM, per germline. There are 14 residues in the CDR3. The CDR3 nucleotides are TGTGCCAGCACTTTATCGGTAGCCAAAAACATTCAGTACTTC. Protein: CASTLSVAKNIQYF.

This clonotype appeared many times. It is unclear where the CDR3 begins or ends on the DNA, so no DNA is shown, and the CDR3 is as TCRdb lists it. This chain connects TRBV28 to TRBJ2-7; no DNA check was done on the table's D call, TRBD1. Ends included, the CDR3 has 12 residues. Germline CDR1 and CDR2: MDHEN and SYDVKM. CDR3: CASSFRGREQYF.

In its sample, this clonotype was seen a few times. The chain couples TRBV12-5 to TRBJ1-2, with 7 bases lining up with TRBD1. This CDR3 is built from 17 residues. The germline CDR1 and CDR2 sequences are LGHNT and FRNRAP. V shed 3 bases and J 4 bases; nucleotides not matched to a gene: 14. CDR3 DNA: TGTGCTAGTGGTTTTCGGGACAGACCCAGTTTGAGCTATGGCTACACCTTC. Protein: CASGFRDRPSLSYGYTF.

In DNA, the CDR3 is TGTGCCAGCACCGACGGGACAGGGGGCTATTACACTGAAGCTTTCTTT. Translating it yields CASTDGTGGYYTEAFF. The chain couples TRBV11-2 to TRBJ1-1, with 12 bases aligning to TRBD1. The CDR3 has 16 residues. Germline CDR1 SGHAT, CDR2 FQNNGV. The ends lost 7 bases at V and 3 bases at J; junction bases unmatched: 9.

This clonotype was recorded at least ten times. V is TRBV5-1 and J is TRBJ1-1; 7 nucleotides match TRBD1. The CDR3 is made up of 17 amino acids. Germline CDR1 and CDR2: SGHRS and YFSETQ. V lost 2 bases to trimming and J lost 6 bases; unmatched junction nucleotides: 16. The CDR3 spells CASSFNRGHSIGPEAFF. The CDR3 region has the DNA TGCGCCAGCAGCTTTAACAGGGGTCATTCGATTGGCCCTGAAGCTTTCTTT.

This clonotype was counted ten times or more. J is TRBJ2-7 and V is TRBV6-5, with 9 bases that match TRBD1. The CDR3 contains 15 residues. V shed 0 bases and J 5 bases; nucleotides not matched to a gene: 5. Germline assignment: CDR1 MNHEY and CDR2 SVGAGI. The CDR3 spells CASSYSGTGSNEQYF. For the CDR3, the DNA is TGTGCCAGCAGTTACTCCGGGACAGGGTCCAACGAGCAGTACTTC.

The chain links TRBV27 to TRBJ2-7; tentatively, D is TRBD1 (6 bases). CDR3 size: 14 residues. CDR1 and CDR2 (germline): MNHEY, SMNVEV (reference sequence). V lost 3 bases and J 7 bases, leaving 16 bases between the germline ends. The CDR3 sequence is CASSFGDTLAEQYF. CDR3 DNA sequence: TGTGCCAGCAGTTTTGGGGACACCCTTGCAGAGCAGTACTTC.

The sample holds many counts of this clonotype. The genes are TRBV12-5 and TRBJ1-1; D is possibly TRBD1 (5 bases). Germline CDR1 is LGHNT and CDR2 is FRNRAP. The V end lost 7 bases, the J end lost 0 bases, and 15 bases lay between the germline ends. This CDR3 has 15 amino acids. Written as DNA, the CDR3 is TGTGCTAGTGCGGTCCCAGGGACCCTGAACACTGAAGCTTTCTTT. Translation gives CASAVPGTLNTEAFF. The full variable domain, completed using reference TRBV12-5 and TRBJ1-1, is DARVTQTPRHKVTEMGQEVTMRCQPILGHNTVFWYRQTMMQGLELLAYFRNRAPLDDSGMPKDRFSAEMPDATLATLKIQPSEPRDSAVYFCASAVPGTLNTEAFFGQGTRLTVV.

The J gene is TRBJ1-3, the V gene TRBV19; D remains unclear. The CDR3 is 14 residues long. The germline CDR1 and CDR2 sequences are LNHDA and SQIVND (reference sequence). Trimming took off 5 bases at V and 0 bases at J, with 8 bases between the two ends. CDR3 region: CASSRADSGNTIYF. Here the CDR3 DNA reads TGTGCCAGTAGTCGGGCCGACTCTGGAAACACCATATATTTT.

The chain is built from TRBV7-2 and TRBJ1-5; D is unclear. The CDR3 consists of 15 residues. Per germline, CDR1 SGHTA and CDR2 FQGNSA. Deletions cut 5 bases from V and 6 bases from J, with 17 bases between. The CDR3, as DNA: TGTGCCAGCAGCCCCACCGGCGAATTCGGTCAGCCCCAGCATTTT. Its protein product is CASSPTGEFGQPQHF.

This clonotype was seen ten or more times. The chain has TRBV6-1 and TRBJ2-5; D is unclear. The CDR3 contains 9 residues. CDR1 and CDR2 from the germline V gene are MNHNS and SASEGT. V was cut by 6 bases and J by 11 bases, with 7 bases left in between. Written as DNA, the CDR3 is TGTGCCAGCAGCCCCCCTCAGTACTTC. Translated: CASSPPQYF.

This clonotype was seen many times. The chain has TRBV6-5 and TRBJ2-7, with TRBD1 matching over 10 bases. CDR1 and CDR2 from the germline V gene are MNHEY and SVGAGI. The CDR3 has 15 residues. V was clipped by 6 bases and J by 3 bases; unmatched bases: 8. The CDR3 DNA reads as TGTGCCAGCAGCACGGGACAGGGGACCTTCTACGAGCAGTACTTC. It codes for CASSTGQGTFYEQYF.

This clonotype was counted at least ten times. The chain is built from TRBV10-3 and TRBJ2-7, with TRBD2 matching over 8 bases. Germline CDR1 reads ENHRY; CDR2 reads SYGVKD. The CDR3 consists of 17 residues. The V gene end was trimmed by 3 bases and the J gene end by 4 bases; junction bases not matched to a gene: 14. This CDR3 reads CAISDPGGPTGGYEQYF. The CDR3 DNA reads TGTGCCATCAGTGACCCGGGAGGGCCCACCGGAGGGTACGAGCAGTACTTC.

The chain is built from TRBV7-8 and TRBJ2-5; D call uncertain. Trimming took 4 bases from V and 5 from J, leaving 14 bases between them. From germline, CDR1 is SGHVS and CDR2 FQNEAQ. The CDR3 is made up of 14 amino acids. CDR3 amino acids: CASSSALGRETQYF. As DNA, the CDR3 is TGTGCCAGCAGCTCGGCTCTAGGTCGGGAGACCCAGTACTTC.

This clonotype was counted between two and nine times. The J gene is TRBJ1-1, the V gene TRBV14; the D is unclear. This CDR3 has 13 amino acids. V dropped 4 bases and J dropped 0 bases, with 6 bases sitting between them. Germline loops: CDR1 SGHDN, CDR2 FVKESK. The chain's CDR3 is CASSRILNTEAFF. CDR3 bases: TGTGCCAGCAGCCGGATCTTGAACACTGAAGCTTTCTTT.

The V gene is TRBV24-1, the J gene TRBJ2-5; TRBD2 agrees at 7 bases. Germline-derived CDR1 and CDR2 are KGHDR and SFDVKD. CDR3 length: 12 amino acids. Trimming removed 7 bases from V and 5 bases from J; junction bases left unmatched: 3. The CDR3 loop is CATRGSGETQYF. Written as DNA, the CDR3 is TGTGCCACCAGGGGTAGCGGGGAGACCCAGTACTTC.

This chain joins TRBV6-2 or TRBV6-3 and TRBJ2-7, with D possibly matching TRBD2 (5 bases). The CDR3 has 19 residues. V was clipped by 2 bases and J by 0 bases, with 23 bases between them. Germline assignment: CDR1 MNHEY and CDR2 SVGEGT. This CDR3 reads CASSYAPLPQAATSYEQYV. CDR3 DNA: TGTGCCAGCAGTTACGCACCCCTCCCTCAAGCGGCTACCTCCTACGAGCAGTACGTC.

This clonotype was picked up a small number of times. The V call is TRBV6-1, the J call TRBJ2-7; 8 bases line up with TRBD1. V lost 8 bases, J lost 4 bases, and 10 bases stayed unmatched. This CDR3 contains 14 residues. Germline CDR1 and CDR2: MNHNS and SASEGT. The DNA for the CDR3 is TGTGCCAGCGGTATTGGACAGGGCTCTTACGAGCAGTACTTC. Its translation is CASGIGQGSYEQYF.

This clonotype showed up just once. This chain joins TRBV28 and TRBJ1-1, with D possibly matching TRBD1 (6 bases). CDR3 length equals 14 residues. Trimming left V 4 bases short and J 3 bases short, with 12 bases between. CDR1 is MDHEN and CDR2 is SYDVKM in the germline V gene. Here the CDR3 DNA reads TGTGCCAGCAGTTCGGACAGCGTCGACACTGAAGCTTTCTTT. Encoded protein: CASSSDSVDTEAFF.

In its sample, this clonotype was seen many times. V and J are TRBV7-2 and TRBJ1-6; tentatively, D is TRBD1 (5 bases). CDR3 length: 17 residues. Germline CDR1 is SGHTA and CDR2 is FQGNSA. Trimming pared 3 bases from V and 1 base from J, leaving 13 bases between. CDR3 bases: TGTGCCAGCAGCTTGGTGAGGGGAAGGTCCTATAATTCACCCCTCCACTTT. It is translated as CASSLVRGRSYNSPLHF.